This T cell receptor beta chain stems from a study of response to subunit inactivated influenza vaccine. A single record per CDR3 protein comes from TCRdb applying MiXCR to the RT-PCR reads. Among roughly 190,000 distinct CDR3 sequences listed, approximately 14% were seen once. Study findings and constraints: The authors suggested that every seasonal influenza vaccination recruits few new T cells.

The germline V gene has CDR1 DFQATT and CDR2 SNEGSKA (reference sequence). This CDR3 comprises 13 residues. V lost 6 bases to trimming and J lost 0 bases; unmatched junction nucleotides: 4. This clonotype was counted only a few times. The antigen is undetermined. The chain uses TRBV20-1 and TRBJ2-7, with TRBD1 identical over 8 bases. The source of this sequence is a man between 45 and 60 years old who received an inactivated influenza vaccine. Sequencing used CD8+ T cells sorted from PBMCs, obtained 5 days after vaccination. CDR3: CSAPTGDSYEQYF. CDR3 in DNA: TGCAGTGCCCCGACAGGGGACTCCTACGAGCAGTACTTC.